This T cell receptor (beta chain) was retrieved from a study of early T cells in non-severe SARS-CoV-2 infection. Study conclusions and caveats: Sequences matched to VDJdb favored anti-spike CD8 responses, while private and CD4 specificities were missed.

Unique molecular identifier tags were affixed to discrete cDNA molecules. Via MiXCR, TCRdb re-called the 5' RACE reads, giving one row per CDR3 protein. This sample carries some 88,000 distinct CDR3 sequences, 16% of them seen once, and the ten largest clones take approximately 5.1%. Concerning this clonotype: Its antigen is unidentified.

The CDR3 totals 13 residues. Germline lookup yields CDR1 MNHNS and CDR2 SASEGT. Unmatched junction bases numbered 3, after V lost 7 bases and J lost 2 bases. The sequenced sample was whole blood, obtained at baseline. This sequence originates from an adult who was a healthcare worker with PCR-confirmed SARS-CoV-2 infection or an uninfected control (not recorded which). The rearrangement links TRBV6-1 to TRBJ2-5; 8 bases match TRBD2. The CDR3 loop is CASIASGQETQYF. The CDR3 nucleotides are TGTGCCAGCATCGCTAGCGGGCAAGAGACCCAGTACTTC.